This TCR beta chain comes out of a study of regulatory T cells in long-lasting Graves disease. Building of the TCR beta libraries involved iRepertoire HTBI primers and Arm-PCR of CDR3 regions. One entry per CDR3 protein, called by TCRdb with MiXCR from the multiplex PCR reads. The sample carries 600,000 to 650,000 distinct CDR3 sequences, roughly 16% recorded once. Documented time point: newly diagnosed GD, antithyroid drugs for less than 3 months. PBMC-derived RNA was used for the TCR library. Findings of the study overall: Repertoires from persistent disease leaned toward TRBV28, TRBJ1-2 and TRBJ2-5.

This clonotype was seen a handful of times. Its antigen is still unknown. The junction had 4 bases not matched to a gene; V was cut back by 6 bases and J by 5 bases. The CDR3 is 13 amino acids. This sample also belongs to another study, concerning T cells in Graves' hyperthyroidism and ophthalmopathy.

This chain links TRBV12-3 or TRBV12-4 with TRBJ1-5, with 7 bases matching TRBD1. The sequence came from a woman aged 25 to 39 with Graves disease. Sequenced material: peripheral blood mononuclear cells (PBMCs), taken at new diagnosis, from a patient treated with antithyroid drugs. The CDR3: CASSPGQHQPQHF. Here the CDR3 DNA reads TGTGCCAGCAGCCCGGGACAGCATCAGCCCCAGCATTTT.